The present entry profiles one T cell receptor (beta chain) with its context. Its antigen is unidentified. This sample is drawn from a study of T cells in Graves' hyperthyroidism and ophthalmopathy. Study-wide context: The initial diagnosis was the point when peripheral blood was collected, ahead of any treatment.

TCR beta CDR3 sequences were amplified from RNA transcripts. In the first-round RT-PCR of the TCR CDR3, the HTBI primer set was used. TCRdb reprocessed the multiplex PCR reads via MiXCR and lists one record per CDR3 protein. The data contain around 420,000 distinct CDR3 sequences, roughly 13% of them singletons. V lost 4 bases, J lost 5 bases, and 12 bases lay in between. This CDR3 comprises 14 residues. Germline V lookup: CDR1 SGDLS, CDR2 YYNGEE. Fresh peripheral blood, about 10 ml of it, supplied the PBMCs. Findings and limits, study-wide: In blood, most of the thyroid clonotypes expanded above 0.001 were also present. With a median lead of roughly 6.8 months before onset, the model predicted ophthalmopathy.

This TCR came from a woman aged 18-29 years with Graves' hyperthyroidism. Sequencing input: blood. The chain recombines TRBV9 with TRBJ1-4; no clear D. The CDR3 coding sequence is TGTGCCAGCAGCCCACGGACGAGCAATGAAAAACTGTTTTTT. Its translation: CASSPRTSNEKLFF.